Below, 15 T cell receptor beta chains from the same sample are listed, as sequenced in a study of vaccination and CD4 T cells after COVID-19. Which antigens these TCRs recognize remains unknown. Sample treatment: roughly ten-day PBMC culture with coronavirus spike peptide pools or control peptides (ViraFEST assay). An Oncomine TCR Beta short-read assay was used to sequence the DNA from cultured CD4+ T cells. TCRdb re-derived calls from the PCR reads in MiXCR, one entry per CDR3 protein. The data show 15,000 or so distinct CDR3 sequences, roughly 73% seen once. Sequences were obtained from CD4+ T cells from blood, cultured in vitro. All receptors derive from a human donor who had recovered from COVID-19.

The chain recombines TRBV20-1 with TRBJ2-5; TRBD2 matches at 9 bases. The CDR3 extends over 18 amino acids. Germline CDR1 is DFQATT and CDR2 is SNEGSKA (reference sequence). With V trimmed by 0 bases and J by 0 bases, 11 bases remained unmatched. The CDR3, as DNA: TGCAGTGCTAGAGATGTTGCGGGAGGGAACTCGTACCAAGAGACCCAGTACTTC. It translates to CSARDVAGGNSYQETQYF.

The chain joins TRBV11-3 to TRBJ2-3; D is perhaps TRBD2 (6 bases). The CDR3 covers 17 residues. Trimming took off 4 bases at V and 0 bases at J, with 17 bases between the two ends. Germline loops: CDR1 SGHNT, CDR2 YENEEA. The CDR3 DNA is TGTGCCAGCAGCTATGCGTATCGAGCGGGTAGCACAGATACGCAGTATTTT. Protein: CASSYAYRAGSTDTQYF.

This clonotype was observed a handful of times. The chain has TRBV11-2 and TRBJ2-7, with D possibly TRBD1 on 8 matching bases. Trimming cost V 1 base and J 2 bases, with 12 bases left between them. This CDR3 has 15 amino acids. Germline values: CDR1 SGHAT, CDR2 FQNNGV. The chain's CDR3 is CASSLGTGRAYEQYF. CDR3 DNA: TGTGCCAGCAGCTTAGGGACAGGGAGGGCCTACGAGCAGTACTTC. Filled out from reference TRBV11-2 and TRBJ2-7, the complete variable domain reads EAGVAQSPRYKIIEKRQSVAFWCNPISGHATLYWYQQILGQGPKLLIQFQNNGVVDDSQLPKDRFSAERLKGVDSTLKIQPAKLEDSAVYLCASSLGTGRAYEQYFGPGTRLTVT.

This clonotype was seen a few times. V and J are TRBV11-2 and TRBJ2-1, with D possibly matching TRBD2 (5 bases). Trimming removed 1 base at V and 9 bases at J, with 10 bases between. The V gene's germline CDR1 is SGHAT and CDR2 FQNNGV. The CDR3 has 13 amino acids. The CDR3 nucleotides are TGTGCCAGCAGCTTAGCCCCGCTAGCTGAGCAGTTCTTC. Protein: CASSLAPLAEQFF.

Judged by abundance, this clonotype is large. The germline gene is not matched at one end of the junction; a read error may be the cause. The V and J genes are TRBV19 and TRBJ1-6; TRBD1 is a possible D gene (5 bases). The germline CDR1 and CDR2 sequences are LNHDA and SQIVND (reference sequence). There are 14 residues in the CDR3. Written as DNA, the CDR3 is TGCGCCGGGGGACTGAGCTCCTATAATTCACCCCTCCACTTT. Residues: CAGGLSSYNSPLHF.

This chain connects TRBV19 to TRBJ2-2; TRBD2 is a possible D gene (7 bases). The germline V and J ends were trimmed by 7 bases and 11 bases, with 23 bases remaining between them. Germline CDR1 LNHDA, CDR2 SQIVND (reference sequence). This CDR3 is built from 15 residues. The CDR3 coding sequence is TGTGCCAGTAACCCCGGGGAGGGGGGGAAAAGAGAGCTGTTTTTT. Translated: CASNPGEGGKRELFF.

The chain uses TRBV7-2 and TRBJ2-1; D may be TRBD2 (5 bases). Germline CDR1 and CDR2: SGHTA and FQGNSA. The CDR3 is 16 residues long. Trimming took 4 bases from V and 6 from J, leaving 19 bases between them. This chain's CDR3 is CASSSRTPQIVNEQFF. The CDR3 DNA reads TGTGCCAGCAGCTCCCGGACTCCCCAGATTGTCAATGAGCAGTTCTTC.

The sample holds a few counts of this clonotype. The chain is built from TRBV6-1 and TRBJ1-1; 11 bases map to TRBD1. Trimming cost V 5 bases and J 6 bases; bases outside gene matches: 5. Germline V gives CDR1 MNHNS, CDR2 SASEGT. This CDR3 is built from 14 residues. The CDR3 DNA reads as TGTGCCAGCAGTCCCAGGACAGGGGGCTCTGAAGCTTTCTTT. Its translation is CASSPRTGGSEAFF.

The chain is built from TRBV24-1 and TRBJ2-3; no clear D gene. Per the germline V gene, CDR1 is KGHDR and CDR2 is SFDVKD. V lost 1 base and J 2 bases, leaving 9 bases between the germline ends. CDR3 length: 15 amino acids. For the CDR3, the DNA is TGTGCCACCAGTGATTTCGGTCCGAACACAGATACGCAGTATTTT. Its protein is CATSDFGPNTDTQYF.

The CDR3 protein is CASSPGGSSYEQYF. The CDR3 DNA reads as TGTGCCAGCAGCCCGGGAGGTTCCTCCTACGAGCAGTACTTC. V gene TRBV7-2 combines with J gene TRBJ2-7; 7 nucleotides agree with TRBD2. The CDR3 consists of 14 residues. Trimming took 5 bases from V and 0 from J; bases not matched to a gene: 4. Germline V gene sequence: CDR1 SGHTA, CDR2 FQGNSA.

The V and J genes are TRBV20-1 and TRBJ2-1, with 10 positions matching TRBD2. Losses at the gene ends were 0 bases for V and 10 bases for J; bases not matched to a gene: 9. The CDR3 totals 15 residues. Germline loops: CDR1 DFQATT, CDR2 SNEGSKA (reference sequence). The CDR3 DNA reads as TGCAGTGCTAGAGATCCCAGCGGGAGGGCCGGGGAGCAGTTCTTC. This codes for CSARDPSGRAGEQFF.

V and J are TRBV20-1 and TRBJ1-1, with D unclear. This CDR3 has 11 amino acids. Germline lookup yields CDR1 DFQATT and CDR2 SNEGSKA (reference sequence). Trimming removed 6 bases at V and 1 base at J, with 6 bases between. CDR3 in amino acids: CSAARNTEAFF. CDR3 DNA sequence: TGCAGTGCCGCCCGGAACACTGAAGCTTTCTTT.

V is TRBV28 and J is TRBJ2-5; D unresolved. The CDR3 loop spans 15 amino acids. The V end was cut by 5 bases, the J end by 4 bases, with 17 bases between. The germline V gene encodes CDR1 MDHEN and CDR2 SYDVKM. CDR3 sequence (DNA): TGTGCCAGCAGTGTACCACTGCCGGGCATAGAGACCCAGTACTTC. Protein sequence: CASSVPLPGIETQYF.

The rearrangement links TRBV19 to TRBJ1-1; D gene ambiguous. Germline loops: CDR1 LNHDA, CDR2 SQIVND (reference sequence). The CDR3 length is 13 residues. Trimming took off 6 bases at V and 11 bases at J, with 19 bases between the two ends. The CDR3 loop reads CASSPRVAMVAFF. DNA of the CDR3: TGTGCCAGTAGCCCCCGGGTGGCCATGGTGGCTTTCTTT.

This clonotype was observed a single time. The V gene is TRBV4-3, the J gene TRBJ2-2, with 11 nucleotides matching TRBD2. The CDR3 is 18 amino acids. V shed 1 base and J 5 bases; nucleotides not matched to a gene: 9. CDR1 is LGHNA, CDR2 YSLEER, per germline. As DNA, the CDR3 is TGCGCCAGCAGCCAAGGACTAGCGGGAAACGCGGGTACCGGGGAGCTGTTTTTT. Translation: CASSQGLAGNAGTGELFF.